This entry lists 27 T cell receptor beta chains sequenced from one sample in a study of OX40 agonist ivuxolimab in advanced cancers. Method: immunoSEQ multiplex PCR; TCRdb's copy keeps in-frame clones and lacks some. The sample yields 45,000 to 60,000 clones, roughly 89% seen once. The sequences come from CD4+ or CD8+ T cells sorted from blood, collected in a trial of the OX40 agonist ivuxolimab. These receptors all come from an adult with an advanced solid tumor such as melanoma, head and neck, liver or kidney cancer.

J is TRBJ1-1 and V is TRBV6-5, with D perhaps matching TRBD1 (5 bases). V dropped 9 bases and J dropped 4 bases, with 21 bases sitting between them. This CDR3 spans 15 amino acids. In germline, CDR1 is MNHEY, CDR2 SVGAGI. The CDR3 reads CASSGPGFLGTEAFF. CDR3 nucleotide sequence: TGTGCCAGTTCAGGCCCAGGGTTTTTAGGCACTGAAGCTTTCTTT.

The chain combines TRBV27 with TRBJ1-2; TRBD1 agrees at 7 bases. V shed 7 bases and J 2 bases; nucleotides not matched to a gene: 10. Germline-derived CDR1 and CDR2 are MNHEY and SMNVEV (reference sequence). There are 15 residues in the CDR3. The CDR3 protein is CASTPGWDSNYGYTF. The CDR3 coding sequence is TGTGCCAGCACCCCCGGGTGGGACAGCAACTATGGCTACACCTTC.

This chain uses TRBV28 with TRBJ2-1; no definite D call. CDR3 length: 17 amino acids. Trimming shortened V by 5 bases and J by 5 bases, and 22 bases separated the two germline ends. From germline, CDR1 is MDHEN and CDR2 SYDVKM. The CDR3 DNA follows: TGTGCCAGCAGTCCCCTGTTTGACGTACCGGAAAACAATGAGCAGTTCTTC. Translating it yields CASSPLFDVPENNEQFF.

This clone was counted a single time. The V call is TRBV7-8, the J call TRBJ2-5; D not resolved. From germline, CDR1 is SGHVS and CDR2 FQNEAQ. The CDR3 spans 14 residues. The V end was cut by 5 bases, the J end by 9 bases, with 19 bases between. CDR3 in amino acids: CASSPGTAHGAQYF. CDR3 sequence (DNA): TGTGCCAGCAGCCCGGGCACGGCCCATGGGGCCCAGTACTTC.

This clone was seen only once. Additional DNA sequences in this sample encode the identical CDR3. V is TRBV19 and J is TRBJ1-5; 7 bases align to TRBD1. V was clipped by 2 bases and J by 4 bases; unmatched bases: 2. Germline CDR1 reads LNHDA; CDR2 reads SQIVND (reference sequence). The CDR3 covers 14 residues. The CDR3 nucleotides are TGTGCCAGTAGTATAAGGGACAGTAATCAGCCCCAGCATTTT. It yields the protein CASSIRDSNQPQHF.

This chain connects TRBV19 to TRBJ2-1; the match to TRBD2 covers 9 bases. Germline V gene sequence: CDR1 LNHDA, CDR2 SQIVND (reference sequence). This CDR3 has 14 amino acids. V shed 4 bases and J 4 bases; nucleotides not matched to a gene: 2. CDR3 residues: CASSSGGAYNEQFF. CDR3 sequence (DNA): TGTGCCAGTAGTAGCGGGGGGGCGTACAATGAGCAGTTCTTC.

The CDR3 protein is CASSGGLAGIYEQYF. CDR3 bases: TGTGCCAGCAGTGGGGGGCTAGCGGGAATATACGAGCAGTACTTC. V gene TRBV2 combines with J gene TRBJ2-7; 9 positions match TRBD2. V lost 4 bases, J lost 4 bases, and 8 bases stayed unmatched. CDR1 SNHLY and CDR2 FYNNEI come from the germline V gene. The CDR3 sequence is 15 residues long.

V and J are TRBV28 and TRBJ2-7; D gene unclear. Trimming pared 2 bases from V and 1 base from J, leaving 9 bases between. CDR3 length: 14 amino acids. Germline V gene data show CDR1 as MDHEN and CDR2 as SYDVKM. The CDR3 here is CASSLMEGSYEQYF. CDR3 coding DNA: TGTGCCAGCAGTTTAATGGAAGGATCCTACGAGCAGTACTTC.

This clone occurred a few times. The chain links TRBV19 to TRBJ1-5, with D tentatively TRBD1 (5 bases). Trimming pared 5 bases from V and 6 bases from J, leaving 11 bases between. Germline CDR1 is LNHDA and CDR2 is SQIVND (reference sequence). The CDR3 runs 13 residues. The CDR3 is CASSGADGQPQHF. The CDR3 DNA is TGTGCCAGTAGTGGGGCGGATGGTCAGCCCCAGCATTTT. The full variable domain, in which reference TRBV19 and TRBJ1-5 provide the parts outside the CDR3, is DGGITQSPKYLFRKEGQNVTLSCEQNLNHDAMYWYRQDPGQGLRLIYYSQIVNDFQKGDIAEGYSVSREKKESFPLTVTSAQKNPTAFYLCASSGADGQPQHFGDGTRLSIL.

This chain links TRBV5-6 with TRBJ1-2; 7 bases are shared with TRBD1. V was pared by 3 bases and J by 3 bases, with 2 bases of the junction left unmatched. CDR1 is SGHDT and CDR2 is YYEEEE in the germline V gene. CDR3 length: 13 residues. CDR3 bases: TGTGCCAGCAGCTCCGGGACAGACTATGGCTACACCTTC. Residues: CASSSGTDYGYTF.

The chain links TRBV7-3 to TRBJ2-5; D uncertain. The CDR3 covers 13 residues. Per germline, CDR1 SGHTA and CDR2 FQGTGA. Trimming took off 4 bases at V and 4 bases at J, with 10 bases between the two ends. CDR3 region: CASSSGPRETQYF. The CDR3, as DNA: TGTGCCAGCAGCTCGGGCCCGCGAGAGACCCAGTACTTC.

This clone came up a few times. The V and J genes are TRBV5-1 and TRBJ2-3; D uncertain. In germline, CDR1 is SGHRS, CDR2 YFSETQ. V lost 3 bases and J lost 2, with 4 bases in between. The CDR3 covers 12 residues. Here the CDR3 reads CASSSFTDTQYF. CDR3 in DNA: TGCGCCAGCAGCTCTTTCACAGATACGCAGTATTTT. The complete variable domain, with remaining parts taken from reference TRBV5-1 and TRBJ2-3, reads KAGVTQTPRYLIKTRGQQVTLSCSPISGHRSVSWYQQTPGQGLQFLFEYFSETQRNKGNFPGRFSGRQFSNSRSEMNVSTLELGDSALYLCASSSFTDTQYFGPGTRLTVL.

CDR3: CASSPPPWQASSYEQYF. DNA of the CDR3: TGTGCCAGCAGTCCCCCCCCTTGGCAGGCTAGCTCCTACGAGCAGTACTTC. This chain links TRBV28 with TRBJ2-7; no clear D gene. V lost 5 bases and J 0 bases, leaving 20 bases between the germline ends. CDR1 is MDHEN and CDR2 is SYDVKM in the germline V gene. This CDR3 is 17 amino acids long.

V gene TRBV10-3 combines with J gene TRBJ2-7; the match to TRBD2 covers 7 bases. Germline-derived CDR1 and CDR2 are ENHRY and SYGVKD. V trimming: 3 bases; J trimming: 4 bases; junction bases outside the gene matches: 6. The CDR3 spans 14 residues. The CDR3 DNA reads TGTGCCATCAGTGACGCTAGCGGAGTGTACGAGCAGTACTTC. As protein: CAISDASGVYEQYF.

This rearrangement joins TRBV28 to TRBJ2-7, with 9 positions matching TRBD2. J was trimmed by 5 bases and V by 1 base; bases with no gene match: 6. CDR1 is MDHEN, CDR2 SYDVKM, per germline. The CDR3 loop spans 15 amino acids. Here the CDR3 DNA reads TGTGCCAGCAGTTTATTTAGCGGGAGCATGGACGAGCAGTACTTC. It yields the protein CASSLFSGSMDEQYF.

This chain connects TRBV19 to TRBJ1-2, with 7 positions matching TRBD1. The CDR3 runs to 16 residues. CDR1 is LNHDA, CDR2 SQIVND, per germline (reference sequence). The V gene end was trimmed by 5 bases and the J gene end by 0 bases; junction bases not matched to a gene: 9. The CDR3 protein is CASSGPDRRANYGYTF. The DNA for the CDR3 is TGTGCCAGTAGTGGGCCGGACAGGCGAGCTAACTATGGCTACACCTTC. Combining the CDR3 with reference TRBV19 and TRBJ1-2 gives the whole variable domain DGGITQSPKYLFRKEGQNVTLSCEQNLNHDAMYWYRQDPGQGLRLIYYSQIVNDFQKGDIAEGYSVSREKKESFPLTVTSAQKNPTAFYLCASSGPDRRANYGYTFGSGTRLTVV.

This chain uses TRBV7-3 with TRBJ2-3; 7 bases fit TRBD2. Germline CDR1 and CDR2: SGHTA and FQGTGA. The CDR3 has 14 amino acids. The J segment lost 4 bases and the V segment lost 0 bases, leaving 1 base of the junction unmatched. The CDR3 reads CASSLTGLADTQYF. The CDR3 region has the DNA TGTGCCAGCAGCTTAACCGGACTAGCAGATACGCAGTATTTT.

This clone was observed a single time. This chain links TRBV25-1 with TRBJ2-2; a possible D gene is TRBD2 (5 bases). V dropped 7 bases and J dropped 3 bases, with 12 bases sitting between them. The CDR3 extends over 14 amino acids. Germline CDR1 MGHDK, CDR2 SYGVNS. The CDR3 spells CASKGWGDTGELFF. CDR3 DNA: TGTGCCAGCAAGGGCTGGGGAGACACCGGGGAGCTGTTTTTT.

The V and J genes are TRBV4-1 and TRBJ1-2; 7 positions match TRBD1. The CDR3 has 14 amino acids. Germline trimming cut 4 bases from V and 6 bases from J; bases unmatched to any gene: 8. Germline loops: CDR1 MGHRA, CDR2 YSYEKL. The CDR3, as DNA: TGCGCCAGCAGCCCTGGGCCCCAGGGGGATGGCTACACCTTC. It codes for CASSPGPQGDGYTF.

This clone has only one observation. The chain carries TRBV7-8 and TRBJ2-7; D may be TRBD1 (5 bases). V was trimmed by 2 bases and J by 4 bases, leaving 18 bases between them. CDR1 and CDR2 from the germline V gene are SGHVS and FQNEAQ. The CDR3 loop spans 16 amino acids. Here the CDR3 reads CASSLWTLSLKYEQYV. The DNA for the CDR3 is TGTGCCAGCAGCTTATGGACACTCAGTTTGAAGTACGAGCAGTACGTC.

The chain uses TRBV5-6 and TRBJ2-5; D not certain. Trimming stripped 0 bases from V and 2 bases from J, with 5 bases between. Germline V gene data show CDR1 as SGHDT and CDR2 as YYEEEE. The CDR3 extends over 13 amino acids. DNA of the CDR3: TGTGCCAGCAGCTTGGCCCTGCAAGAGACCCAGTACTTC. Encoded protein: CASSLALQETQYF.

This clone was counted once. This chain links TRBV5-4 with TRBJ1-5; D is ambiguous. Germline CDR1 is SGHNT and CDR2 is YYREEE (reference sequence). V was clipped by 1 base and J by 5 bases, with 4 bases between them. There are 12 residues in the CDR3. The CDR3 DNA reads as TGTGCCAGCAGCTTGAATGATCAGCCCCAGCATTTT. Its protein product is CASSLNDQPQHF.

This chain joins TRBV9 and TRBJ2-5, with TRBD2 matching 7 bases. The CDR3 spans 15 residues. V was pared by 0 bases and J by 4 bases, with 6 bases of the junction left unmatched. Germline V lookup: CDR1 SGDLS, CDR2 YYNGEE. The CDR3 spells CASSVARTRGETQYF. CDR3 coding DNA: TGTGCCAGCAGCGTAGCTCGGACTAGGGGAGAGACCCAGTACTTC.

The chain has TRBV6-5 and TRBJ1-2; a possible D gene is TRBD1 (6 bases). Germline loops: CDR1 MNHEY, CDR2 SVGAGI. The length of the CDR3 is 14 residues. The V gene lost 2 bases and the J gene lost 4 bases, with 11 bases spanning the gap. The CDR3 here is CASSYGGLGYGYTF. The DNA of the CDR3 is TGTGCCAGCAGTTACGGGGGCCTTGGCTATGGCTACACCTTC.

The CDR3 region is CSVAGLTYNEQFF. For the CDR3, the DNA is TGCAGCGTTGCGGGGTTGACCTACAATGAGCAGTTCTTC. V is TRBV29-1 and J is TRBJ2-1, with D perhaps TRBD2 (5 bases). This CDR3 is 13 amino acids long. Germline V CDR1 and CDR2: SQVTM, ANQGSEA. V was shortened by 4 bases and J by 2 bases, with 9 bases between the two germline ends.

The chain recombines TRBV7-9 with TRBJ2-6; the match to TRBD1 covers 8 bases. Germline assignment: CDR1 SEHNR and CDR2 FQNEAQ (reference sequence). This CDR3 region has 15 residues. Trimming took 5 bases from V and 2 from J; bases not matched to a gene: 2. The CDR3: CASSATGAGANVLTF. Written as DNA, the CDR3 is TGTGCCAGCAGCGCGACAGGGGCTGGGGCCAACGTCCTGACTTTC.

The chain carries TRBV29-1 and TRBJ2-7; a possible D gene is TRBD1 (6 bases). CDR3 size: 12 residues. V was trimmed by 4 bases and J by 4 bases, leaving 11 bases between them. The germline CDR1 and CDR2 sequences are SQVTM and ANQGSEA. CDR3 DNA: TGCAGCGTTGTCGAGGGGGATTACGAGCAGTACTTC. This codes for CSVVEGDYEQYF.